This TCR beta chain was identified in a study of radiation and T cells in renal cell carcinoma. V was clipped by 4 bases and J by 4 bases; unmatched bases: 10. This CDR3 is built from 15 residues. Germline lookup yields CDR1 KGHSH and CDR2 LQKENI. Sample time point: blood 4 weeks post-SBRT, at nephrectomy. Treatment denoted: 15 Gy SBRT to primary tumor, nephrectomy 4 weeks later. Serial blood draws occurred at baseline and 2 and 4 weeks post-SBRT. This renal cell carcinoma was of the clear cell type. Regarding this clone: The target antigen is unknown.

The method was immunoSEQ multiplex PCR; TCRdb's version includes in-frame clones alone and lacks a portion of them. Altogether 25,000 to 40,000 clones are present, 81% being singletons, with the ten largest covering about 33%. Study results and limitations: From baseline, blood top tumor clonotypes peaked at 2 weeks post-radiation. Without pretreatment biopsies, baseline tumor clonotype presence was undetermined.

The chain is built from TRBV18 and TRBJ2-7; 7 nucleotides line up with TRBD2. The input for sequencing was blood, taken from a patient whose treatment included radiotherapy and nephrectomy. The receptor's source is a man aged 60 to 75 with renal cell carcinoma. CDR3 nucleotides: TGTGCCAGCTCACTCCTAATCGGGGGGACTTACGAGCAGTACTTC. Its protein product is CASSLLIGGTYEQYF.